A single T cell receptor (beta chain) is shown here with its context. Its antigen is currently unknown. Specified treatment: approximately 10-day PBMC culture with coronavirus spike peptide pools or control peptides (ViraFEST assay). Pre-COVID-19 pandemic sampling (2011-2018) yielded the unexposed donor's CD4+ T cells. The Oncomine TCR Beta short-read assay sequenced DNA from cultured CD4+ T cells. Using its own MiXCR run on the PCR reads, TCRdb lists one record per CDR3 protein. The data show several thousand distinct CDR3 sequences, about 54% seen once. The data are from a study of vaccination and CD4 T cells after COVID-19. Study information: Post-vaccination specimens were collected at a median of about 66 days following dose two (range 14 to 241).

CDR1 and CDR2 (germline): DFQATT, SNEGSKA (reference sequence). CDR3 size: 13 residues. V lost 2 bases and J lost 4, with 9 bases in between. The TCR comes from a human donor in good health. Sample: CD4+ T cells from blood, cultured in vitro. The V gene is TRBV20-1, the J gene TRBJ1-3; no clear D. CDR3 nucleotide sequence: TGCAGTGCTAGAACCAATGGGGGAAACACCATATATTTT. Translated: CSARTNGGNTIYF.